These 25 T cell receptor beta chains were sequenced from one sample in a study of blood T cell repertoires in COVID-19. Sequenced by immunoSEQ multiplex PCR; TCRdb stores in-frame clones only, minus some. The sample carries about 30,000 clones, 87% recorded once. Material for sequencing was peripheral blood. The receptors shown here come from a human donor in a cohort sampled during active COVID-19.

The genes are TRBV19 and TRBJ2-3, with no clear D. Germline CDR1 and CDR2: LNHDA and SQIVND (reference sequence). V was pared by 8 bases and J by 2 bases, with 14 bases between. The CDR3 length is 14 residues. This chain's CDR3 is CASSPPQFTDTQYF. The CDR3 coding sequence is TGTGCCAGTTCCCCCCCCCAGTTCACAGATACGCAGTATTTT.

The rearrangement joins TRBV6-5 to TRBJ2-7; TRBD1 might be the D (6 bases). The CDR3 has 12 amino acids. Germline values: CDR1 MNHEY, CDR2 SVGAGI. Trimming pared 6 bases from V and 2 bases from J, leaving 8 bases between. The DNA for the CDR3 is TGTGCCAGCAGGCAGGGGACCTACGAGCAGTACTTC. Residues: CASRQGTYEQYF.

The chain employs TRBV6-6 and TRBJ2-5, with 8 bases that match TRBD1. Trimming took 4 bases from V and 7 from J; bases not matched to a gene: 5. Per the germline V gene, CDR1 is MNHNY and CDR2 is SVGAGI (reference sequence). The CDR3 loop spans 13 amino acids. For the CDR3, the DNA is TGTGCCAGCAGTTCTGGACAGGGTCGGACCCAGTACTTC. Translating gives CASSSGQGRTQYF.

The chain has TRBV6-1 and TRBJ1-5; possibly TRBD1 for D (6 bases). Germline values: CDR1 MNHNS, CDR2 SASEGT. With 3 bases removed from V and 7 bases from J, the gap between germline ends came to 19 bases. The CDR3 has 16 residues. For the CDR3, the DNA is TGTGCCAGCAGTGATGGGGGACACCCGTTGGCCCAGCCCCAGCATTTT. It encodes CASSDGGHPLAQPQHF.

The genes are TRBV5-8 and TRBJ1-5; D is possibly TRBD1 (5 bases). CDR1 and CDR2 from the germline V gene are SGHTS and YDEGEE. The V and J ends lost 4 bases and 7 bases respectively, with 18 bases between them. This CDR3 spans 15 amino acids. CDR3 sequence: CASSPRTPQGQPQHF. CDR3 coding DNA: TGTGCCAGCAGCCCTAGGACACCCCAAGGGCAGCCCCAGCATTTT. Variable domain in full (rest from reference TRBV5-8 and TRBJ1-5): EAGVTQSPTHLIKTRGQQATLRCSPISGHTSVYWYQQALGLGLQFLLWYDEGEERNRGNFPPRFSGRQFPNYSSELNVNALELEDSALYLCASSPRTPQGQPQHFGDGTRLSIL.

This chain joins TRBV6-5 and TRBJ1-2; D is possibly TRBD1 (6 bases). With 8 bases removed from V and 5 bases from J, the gap between germline ends came to 12 bases. The CDR3 has 12 residues. Germline lookup yields CDR1 MNHEY and CDR2 SVGAGI. CDR3 sequence reads: CASGPTGYGYTF. The CDR3 DNA reads TGTGCCAGCGGACCGACAGGTTATGGCTACACCTTC.

The genes are TRBV2 and TRBJ2-3; TRBD1 is a possible D gene (5 bases). The CDR3 is made up of 15 amino acids. V was clipped by 4 bases and J by 0 bases, with 11 bases between them. The germline CDR1 and CDR2 sequences are SNHLY and FYNNEI. The CDR3 loop is CASSVQALSTDTQYF. CDR3 bases: TGTGCCAGCAGTGTACAGGCCCTTAGCACAGATACGCAGTATTTT.

The rearrangement joins TRBV6-2 or TRBV6-3 to TRBJ2-5; 11 bases align to TRBD2. CDR1 is MNHEY and CDR2 is SVGEGT in the germline V gene. This CDR3 contains 15 residues. J gave up 5 bases and V 3 bases, and 5 bases lay outside the gene matches. The CDR3 loop reads CASSYEASGGETQYF. The CDR3 region has the DNA TGTGCCAGCAGTTATGAGGCTAGCGGGGGGGAGACCCAGTACTTC.

Here the CDR3 reads CAGSGQGDSPLHF. Written as DNA, the CDR3 is TGTGCCGGCTCGGGACAGGGCGATTCACCCCTCCACTTT. This rearrangement joins TRBV2 to TRBJ1-6, with 9 bases identical to TRBD1. Germline V gene sequence: CDR1 SNHLY, CDR2 FYNNEI. There are 13 residues in the CDR3. Germline trimming cut 11 bases from V and 8 bases from J; bases unmatched to any gene: 7.

The J gene is TRBJ1-2, the V gene TRBV3-1 (or the pseudogene TRBV3-2); D not certain. The germline gives CDR1 LGHDT, CDR2 YNNKEL (reference sequence). Trimming left V 1 base short and J 2 bases short, with 11 bases between. CDR3 length equals 15 residues. CDR3: CASSQGGRVNYGYTF. DNA of the CDR3: TGTGCCAGCAGCCAAGGAGGCAGAGTAAACTATGGCTACACCTTC.

The rearrangement uses TRBV19 and TRBJ2-6, with 8 bases fitting TRBD1. The CDR3 is 17 residues long. Germline CDR1 and CDR2: LNHDA and SQIVND (reference sequence). Trimming cost V 5 bases and J 0 bases; bases outside gene matches: 6. The CDR3 bases are TGTGCCAGTAGTCTAAGACAGGGGAGCTCTGGGGCCAACGTCCTGACTTTC. As protein: CASSLRQGSSGANVLTF.

J is TRBJ1-4 and V is TRBV2; 7 bases map to TRBD1. This CDR3 is 14 amino acids long. Unmatched junction bases numbered 1, after V lost 1 base and J lost 5 bases. From germline, CDR1 is SNHLY and CDR2 FYNNEI. The CDR3 nucleotides are TGTGCCAGCAGTGAAGGGACAGGCAATGAAAAACTGTTTTTT. The encoded protein is CASSEGTGNEKLFF.

The genes are TRBV6-5 and TRBJ2-7; TRBD2 might be the D (6 bases). This CDR3 is 13 amino acids long. The ends were cut back, 6 bases at V and 5 bases at J, with 14 bases in the middle. Per the germline V gene, CDR1 is MNHEY and CDR2 is SVGAGI. CDR3 loop: CASSSPGTHEQYF. The CDR3 coding sequence is TGTGCCAGCAGCTCTCCCGGGACTCACGAGCAGTACTTC.

The chain recombines TRBV19 with TRBJ1-1, with 7 bases that match TRBD1. Germline assignment: CDR1 LNHDA and CDR2 SQIVND (reference sequence). The CDR3 has 17 amino acids. V lost 4 bases and J lost 4; bases outside the gene matches: 15. The chain's CDR3 is CASSRGTGQVFGTEAFF. CDR3 in DNA: TGTGCCAGTAGTAGAGGCACCGGACAGGTTTTTGGCACTGAAGCTTTCTTT.

This sequence joins TRBV19 and TRBJ1-2; D unresolved. CDR3 length equals 12 residues. Germline V gene sequence: CDR1 LNHDA, CDR2 SQIVND (reference sequence). V dropped 1 base and J dropped 3 bases, with 3 bases sitting between them. The chain's CDR3 is CASSIGDYGYTF. The DNA of the CDR3 is TGTGCCAGTAGTATAGGAGACTATGGCTACACCTTC.

The chain carries TRBV11-2 and TRBJ2-1; 7 bases fit TRBD2. CDR1 SGHAT and CDR2 FQNNGV come from the germline V gene. The J segment lost 6 bases and the V segment lost 5 bases, leaving 7 bases of the junction unmatched. The CDR3 contains 14 residues. CDR3 protein: CASSVAGAANEQFF. In DNA, the CDR3 is TGTGCCAGCAGCGTAGCGGGTGCCGCCAATGAGCAGTTCTTC.

The chain links TRBV6-5 to TRBJ1-1, with no clear D. Trimming left V 0 bases short and J 2 bases short, with 4 bases between. The CDR3 totals 13 residues. The germline CDR1 and CDR2 sequences are MNHEY and SVGAGI. The CDR3 spells CASSYSANTEAFF. For the CDR3, the DNA is TGTGCCAGCAGTTACTCGGCTAACACTGAAGCTTTCTTT.

The chain carries TRBV2 and TRBJ1-5; perhaps TRBD1 as D (6 bases). The CDR3 runs to 14 residues. Looked up from germline, CDR1 is SNHLY and CDR2 is FYNNEI. V was trimmed by 4 bases and J by 4 bases, leaving 11 bases between them. The CDR3 region has the DNA TGTGCCAGCAGTGGACAGGCGATTAATCAGCCCCAGCATTTT. This translates into CASSGQAINQPQHF.

This chain joins TRBV14 and TRBJ2-7; 7 bases agree with TRBD1. The CDR3 length is 13 residues. Germline CDR1 reads SGHDN; CDR2 reads FVKESK. Trimming took 8 bases from V and 3 from J; bases not matched to a gene: 7. CDR3 region: CASARQGVYEQYF. CDR3 nucleotide sequence: TGTGCCAGCGCGCGACAGGGAGTCTACGAGCAGTACTTC.

The V call is TRBV5-1, the J call TRBJ2-7; D ambiguous. This CDR3 has 12 residues. The germline V and J ends were trimmed by 1 base and 3 bases, with 5 bases remaining between them. Germline values: CDR1 SGHRS, CDR2 YFSETQ. The CDR3 protein is CASSLSSYEQYF. The CDR3 nucleotides are TGCGCCAGCAGCTTGTCTAGCTACGAGCAGTACTTC.

This chain links TRBV6-1 with TRBJ1-1; D unclear. Germline V gives CDR1 MNHNS, CDR2 SASEGT. V was shortened by 3 bases and J by 1 base, with 9 bases between the two germline ends. The CDR3 sequence is 14 residues long. The CDR3 DNA reads TGTGCCAGCAGTGAGAGGGAGGCGAACACTGAAGCTTTCTTT. Translated: CASSEREANTEAFF.

As DNA, the CDR3 is TGTGCCAGCAGCTTAGATCGGAGAGGGGGTTCTTCCGGAAACACCATATATTTT. Translated, it gives CASSLDRRGGSSGNTIYF. The chain joins TRBV11-2 to TRBJ1-3; TRBD1 is a possible D gene (6 bases). Trimming took 0 bases from V and 4 from J, leaving 19 bases between them. The germline V gene encodes CDR1 SGHAT and CDR2 FQNNGV. The CDR3 spans 18 residues.

V usage is TRBV5-1 and J usage is TRBJ2-5, with 9 bases identical to TRBD2. The CDR3 sequence is 16 residues long. The germline gives CDR1 SGHRS, CDR2 YFSETQ. V gave up 5 bases and J gave up 5 bases; unmatched junction bases: 13. The CDR3 spells CASRRGSGTSWETQYF. CDR3 DNA: TGCGCCAGCAGGCGGGGCTCTGGGACTAGCTGGGAGACCCAGTACTTC.

The chain is built from TRBV19 and TRBJ2-7; no clear D. CDR3 length equals 13 residues. In germline, CDR1 is LNHDA, CDR2 SQIVND (reference sequence). V lost 1 base, J lost 2 bases, and 6 bases lay in between. CDR3 sequence (DNA): TGTGCCAGTAGTATAGCCTCCGCCTACGAGCAGTACTTC. Translating gives CASSIASAYEQYF.

The chain joins TRBV7-8 to TRBJ2-7; D perhaps matches TRBD1 (5 bases). CDR3 length equals 15 residues. The germline CDR1 and CDR2 sequences are SGHVS and FQNEAQ. Trimming removed 0 bases at V and 3 bases at J, with 12 bases between. This CDR3 is CASSLASRTHYEQYF. CDR3 coding DNA: TGTGCCAGCAGCTTAGCTAGCAGGACACACTACGAGCAGTACTTC.